These T cell receptor beta chains were read from a single sample in a study of T-cell reconstitution after alpha-beta-depleted transplantation in children. TCRdb re-called the PCR reads with MiXCR, one entry per CDR3 protein. Of some 490,000 distinct CDR3 sequences listed, around an eighth are singletons. The sample was PBMCs from the stem cell graft donor, taken from the stem cell graft. Source of these receptors: a human donor who donated a stem cell graft to a child with combined immunodeficiency. Both conserved end residues are part of each CDR3. Fields, in order: J gene, CDR3 length, V gene, clone size, D gene, CDR3 DNA, CDR3 protein. The D gene is left open where the match is weak. Some rows mark clone size as missing; the rest say once, few, many or name a class of expanded clone.

TRBJ2-5 18 TRBV12-3/TRBV12-4 few TRBD2 TGTGCCAGCAGTTTAGATCGGACTAGCGGGAGGCCGCGGGAGACCCAGTACTTC CASSLDRTSGRPRETQYF
TRBJ2-1 15 TRBV12-3/TRBV12-4 few - TGTGCCAGCAGTCATATTGGGACCAACTACAATGAGCAGTTCTTC CASSHIGTNYNEQFF
TRBJ1-5 15 TRBV12-3/TRBV12-4 once - TGTGCCAGCGCCGGGGGGGGCGGAAGCAATCAGCCCCAGCATTTT CASAGGGGSNQPQHF
TRBJ2-7 13 TRBV27 - - TGTGCCAGCAGTCCGACTGTTGCCTACGAGCAGTACTTC CASSPTVAYEQYF
TRBJ2-3 14 TRBV2 once TRBD1 TGTGCCAGCAGTGTGGGACAGGGGCTTGATACGCAGTATTTT CASSVGQGLDTQYF
TRBJ1-2 14 TRBV12-3/TRBV12-4 many - TGTGCCAGCAGTTCGCGGGACCGCTATTATGGCTACACCTTC CASSSRDRYYGYTF
TRBJ2-3 13 TRBV6-2/TRBV6-3 - TRBD1 TGTGCCACGGGACAGGGGGTTTCAGATACGCAGTATTTT CATGQGVSDTQYF
TRBJ2-4 13 TRBV30 - TRBD1 TGTGCCTGGAGTGGGGGGACAGTAAACATTCAGTACTTC CAWSGGTVNIQYF
TRBJ1-6 14 TRBV15 - - TGTGCCACCAGCAGTGGTCAGAATAATTCACCCCTCCACTTT CATSSGQNNSPLHF
TRBJ1-4 18 TRBV9 - TRBD1 TGTGCCAGCAGCCTCGACCCCGACAGGGGGAGGGCTAATGAAAAACTGTTTTTT CASSLDPDRGRANEKLFF
TRBJ1-3 15 TRBV7-3 - - TGTGCCAGCAGCCCCGGGTCCTCGGGAGGAAACACCATATATTTT CASSPGSSGGNTIYF
TRBJ2-1 16 TRBV10-3 many TRBD1 TGTGCCATCAACCCTGGGACAGGGGACCCCTACAATGAGCAGTTCTTC CAINPGTGDPYNEQFF
TRBJ2-2 14 TRBV12-3/TRBV12-4 few - TGTGCCACCGAACCAAGCATGAACACCGGGGAGCTGTTTTTT CATEPSMNTGELFF
TRBJ2-5 14 TRBV11-3 - TRBD2 TGTGCCAGCAGCTTTCCTAGCGGCCGGGAGACCCAGTACTTC CASSFPSGRETQYF
TRBJ2-1 15 TRBV7-9 - - TGTGCCAGCAGGAAACCAGAAGACCTATACAATGAGCAGTTCTTC CASRKPEDLYNEQFF
TRBJ2-3 13 TRBV5-1 many TRBD1 TGCGCCAGCAGCTTGGGACAGGGGGATACGCAGTATTTT CASSLGQGDTQYF
TRBJ1-3 17 TRBV18 - - TGTGCCAGCTCACCAGTTCGTGGGGGAACCACTGGAAACACCATATATTTT CASSPVRGGTTGNTIYF